These 18 T cell receptor beta chains share one sample of origin, sequenced in a study of T-cell reconstitution after alpha-beta-depleted transplantation in children. Library preparation (for TCRbeta) was performed with unique molecular identifiers. TCRdb re-derived calls from the PCR reads in MiXCR, one entry per CDR3 protein. The table lists roughly 120,000 distinct CDR3 sequences, about 9.3% of them singletons. The sample was PBMCs from the stem cell graft donor, taken from the stem cell graft. All receptors come from a human donor who donated a stem cell graft to a child with acute lymphoblastic leukemia.

This clonotype has a count of ten or more. V is TRBV4-1 and J is TRBJ2-7; the D gene is possibly TRBD1 (6 bases). V gave up 1 base and J gave up 2 bases, with 12 bases separating them. CDR3 length equals 15 residues. Germline V CDR1 and CDR2: MGHRA, YSYEKL. CDR3 bases: TGCGCCAGCAGCCAAGTAGACAGGAGACCCTACGAGCAGTACTTC. Protein: CASSQVDRRPYEQYF.

This clonotype was counted at least ten times. The gene calls are TRBV12-3 or TRBV12-4 and TRBJ2-2; D might be TRBD2 (5 bases). The ends were cut back, 9 bases at V and 0 bases at J, with 26 bases in the middle. This CDR3 region has 19 residues. The CDR3 DNA is TGTGCCAGGAGCCCCATCCTAGCAAGGATCGACGCGAACACCGGGGAGCTGTTTTTT. Translation gives CARSPILARIDANTGELFF.

This clonotype was seen repeatedly, ten times or more. V usage is TRBV18 and J usage is TRBJ1-1, with 7 bases that match TRBD1. The germline V gene encodes CDR1 KGHSH and CDR2 LQKENI. CDR3 length: 17 amino acids. V shed 0 bases and J 0 bases; nucleotides not matched to a gene: 7. CDR3 in amino acids: CASSPPSGTVMNTEAFF. CDR3 sequence (DNA): TGTGCCAGCTCACCACCGAGCGGGACAGTAATGAACACTGAAGCTTTCTTT.

This clonotype was observed many times. The chain has TRBV5-5 and TRBJ1-1; D gene uncertain. This CDR3 spans 15 amino acids. CDR1 is SGHKS and CDR2 is YYEKEE in the germline V gene (reference sequence). The germline V and J ends were trimmed by 0 bases and 0 bases, with 9 bases remaining between them. For the CDR3, the DNA is TGTGCCAGCAGCTTGGAGGCGATCTTGAACACTGAAGCTTTCTTT. Protein: CASSLEAILNTEAFF.

This clonotype occurred many times. The chain carries TRBV7-9 and TRBJ2-3, with a possible D match to TRBD1 (5 bases). The germline V gene has CDR1 SEHNR and CDR2 FQNEAQ (reference sequence). The CDR3 covers 17 residues. Trimming cost V 4 bases and J 2 bases, with 19 bases left between them. In DNA form, the CDR3 reads TGTGCCAGCAGCTCCCCACGAAGGTCAGGGCACACAGATACGCAGTATTTT. It translates to CASSSPRRSGHTDTQYF.

This clonotype was found many times. The rearrangement uses TRBV5-1 and TRBJ1-1; a possible D gene is TRBD1 (5 bases). The CDR3 is 19 amino acids. V was pared by 0 bases and J by 3 bases, with 24 bases between. The V gene's germline CDR1 is SGHRS and CDR2 YFSETQ. The CDR3 region has the DNA TGCGCCAGCAGCTTGGAGGTGCGGCAGGGCGTCTCACTCCACACTGAAGCTTTCTTT. It translates to CASSLEVRQGVSLHTEAFF.

This clonotype has only a few counts. V and J are TRBV7-6 and TRBJ2-5; D possibly corresponds to TRBD2 (7 bases). The CDR3 extends over 16 amino acids. The germline V gene encodes CDR1 SGHVS and CDR2 FNYEAQ. The ends were cut back, 0 bases at V and 5 bases at J, with 16 bases in the middle. This CDR3 reads CASSLAWEGVKETQYF. As DNA, the CDR3 is TGTGCCAGCAGCTTAGCGTGGGAGGGGGTGAAGGAGACCCAGTACTTC.

This clonotype appeared many times. J is TRBJ1-2 and V is TRBV10-3, with D perhaps matching TRBD1 (6 bases). CDR1 and CDR2 from the germline V gene are ENHRY and SYGVKD. The CDR3 runs 16 residues. Trimming left V 5 bases short and J 5 bases short, with 21 bases between. For the CDR3, the DNA is TGTGCCATCAGTCGTATCGGGGACACAACCTTATATGGCTACACCTTC. This gives the protein CAISRIGDTTLYGYTF.

At least ten counts were recorded for this clonotype. The genes are TRBV20-1 and TRBJ2-1; 10 positions match TRBD2. Losses at the gene ends were 5 bases for V and 8 bases for J; bases not matched to a gene: 12. Germline V gives CDR1 DFQATT, CDR2 SNEGSKA (reference sequence). The CDR3 spans 15 residues. The chain's CDR3 is CSAPNPGLARDEQFF. DNA of the CDR3: TGCAGTGCTCCGAACCCGGGACTAGCGCGAGATGAGCAGTTCTTC.

This clonotype was found many times. The rearrangement joins TRBV27 to TRBJ2-3, with D tentatively TRBD1 or TRBD2 (5 bases each). Germline V gene data show CDR1 as MNHEY and CDR2 as SMNVEV (reference sequence). Trimming left V 5 bases short and J 0 bases short, with 15 bases between. CDR3 length: 16 residues. The CDR3 loop is CASSLDGATSTDTQYF. The CDR3 DNA reads as TGTGCCAGCAGTCTTGACGGGGCTACTAGCACAGATACGCAGTATTTT.

Many counts were recorded for this clonotype. The J gene is TRBJ2-7, the V gene TRBV29-1, with 9 bases lining up with TRBD1. The germline CDR1 and CDR2 sequences are SQVTM and ANQGSEA. This CDR3 has 15 amino acids. The V gene end was trimmed by 2 bases and the J gene end by 3 bases; junction bases not matched to a gene: 8. The CDR3 DNA reads TGCAGCGTTGAAAGGGGGGGGACAGGGTTCTACGAGCAGTACTTC. Translation: CSVERGGTGFYEQYF.

This clonotype came up many times. The gene calls are TRBV20-1 and TRBJ1-2; D ambiguous. From germline, CDR1 is DFQATT and CDR2 SNEGSKA (reference sequence). Trimming pared 0 bases from V and 10 bases from J, leaving 15 bases between. The CDR3 totals 13 residues. The CDR3 protein is CSARDSIEDNYTF. Written as DNA, the CDR3 is TGCAGTGCTAGAGATAGTATCGAAGATAACTACACCTTC.

This clonotype was observed at least ten times. The chain couples TRBV6-1 to TRBJ1-6, with 11 bases fitting TRBD1. This CDR3 comprises 17 residues. CDR1 MNHNS and CDR2 SASEGT come from the germline V gene. V was clipped by 8 bases and J by 7 bases; unmatched bases: 13. The DNA for the CDR3 is TGTGCCAGCGAAGCCTGGACAGGGGGCTCAACGAATTCACCCCTCCACTTT. Protein product: CASEAWTGGSTNSPLHF.

This clonotype was counted at least ten times. This chain links TRBV5-6 with TRBJ2-3; D gene uncertain. Trimming shortened V by 0 bases and J by 0 bases, and 11 bases separated the two germline ends. Germline V CDR1 and CDR2: SGHDT, YYEEEE. The CDR3 is made up of 16 amino acids. This chain's CDR3 is CASSLAVVRSTDTQYF. The DNA for the CDR3 is TGTGCCAGCAGCTTGGCGGTGGTCCGCAGCACAGATACGCAGTATTTT.

The rearrangement links TRBV7-2 to TRBJ1-3; D remains ambiguous. Trimming removed 2 bases at V and 8 bases at J, with 10 bases between. Germline V gene lookup returns CDR1 SGHTA and CDR2 FQGNSA. This CDR3 region has 13 residues. CDR3 amino acids: CASSLRLVDTIYF. The DNA of the CDR3 is TGTGCCAGCAGCTTAAGGCTGGTAGACACCATATATTTT.

This clonotype was counted at least ten times. The genes are TRBV24-1 and TRBJ1-5; a possible D gene is TRBD1 (5 bases). V lost 4 bases to trimming and J lost 6 bases, with 15 bases between them. Germline-derived CDR1 and CDR2 are KGHDR and SFDVKD. This CDR3 is built from 15 residues. The CDR3: CATSDPSRDSQPQHF. The DNA for the CDR3 is TGTGCCACCAGTGACCCGTCCAGGGATTCTCAGCCCCAGCATTTT.

The rearrangement joins TRBV5-1 to TRBJ2-6, with D possibly called TRBD1 or TRBD2 (5 bases each). The V end was cut by 1 base, the J end by 2 bases, with 13 bases between. This CDR3 spans 17 amino acids. Looked up from germline, CDR1 is SGHRS and CDR2 is YFSETQ. The chain's CDR3 is CASSLLGTPAGANVLTF. Written as DNA, the CDR3 is TGCGCCAGCAGCTTGTTAGGGACCCCCGCTGGGGCCAACGTCCTGACTTTC.

This clonotype was observed at least ten times. The chain carries TRBV12-3 or TRBV12-4 and TRBJ2-1; 9 bases line up with TRBD2. The CDR3 runs 16 residues. Trimming removed 1 base from V and 3 bases from J; junction bases left unmatched: 4. The CDR3: CASSLDPSGIYNEQFF. CDR3 in DNA: TGTGCCAGCAGTTTAGACCCTAGCGGGATCTACAATGAGCAGTTCTTC.